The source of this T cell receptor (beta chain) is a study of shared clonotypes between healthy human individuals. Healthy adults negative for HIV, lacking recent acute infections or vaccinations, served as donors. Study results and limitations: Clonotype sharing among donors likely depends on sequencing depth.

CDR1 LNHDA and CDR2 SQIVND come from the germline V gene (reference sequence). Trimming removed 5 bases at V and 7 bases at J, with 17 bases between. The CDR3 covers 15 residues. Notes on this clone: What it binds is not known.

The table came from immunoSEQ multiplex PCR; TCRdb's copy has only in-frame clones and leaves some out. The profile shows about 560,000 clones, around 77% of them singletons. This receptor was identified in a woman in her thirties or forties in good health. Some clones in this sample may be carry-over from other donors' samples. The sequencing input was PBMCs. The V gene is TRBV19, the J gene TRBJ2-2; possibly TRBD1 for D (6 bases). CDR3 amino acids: CASSAMWGRHGELFF. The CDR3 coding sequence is TGTGCCAGTAGTGCAATGTGGGGGCGTCACGGGGAGCTGTTTTTT. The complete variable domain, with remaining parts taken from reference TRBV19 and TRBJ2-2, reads DGGITQSPKYLFRKEGQNVTLSCEQNLNHDAMYWYRQDPGQGLRLIYYSQIVNDFQKGDIAEGYSVSREKKESFPLTVTSAQKNPTAFYLCASSAMWGRHGELFFGEGSRLTVL.